Listed below are T cell receptor beta chains from one sample, sequenced in a study of T cells in Graves' hyperthyroidism and ophthalmopathy. TCRdb processed the multiplex PCR reads anew with MiXCR; each CDR3 protein has one entry. The sample yields some 570,000 distinct CDR3 sequences, approximately 14% seen once. Sequenced material: blood. These receptors originate from a woman between 18 and 30 years old with Graves' ophthalmopathy. The CDR3 runs from the conserved cysteine through the conserved F or W. D genes are given only for firm matches. Part of the rows lack a size; the others show once, few, many or a class for expanded clones.

D | J | size | V | DNA | CDR3
. | TRBJ1-6 | many | TRBV20-1 | TGCAGTGCGGCCGAGCAGAGGGGTGGGATGAATTCACCCCTCCACTTT | CSAAEQRGGMNSPLHF
TRBD2 | TRBJ2-3 | . | TRBV20-1 | TGCAGTGCTAAGTTTCTAGCGGGAGTTCGAGATACGCAGTATTTT | CSAKFLAGVRDTQYF
. | TRBJ2-7 | . | TRBV19 | TGTGCCAGTACTGTGACGGTGGGATCCTACGAGCAGTACTTC | CASTVTVGSYEQYF
. | TRBJ2-1 | many | TRBV18 | TGTGCCAGCTCACCGCCCGGGGCCAACAATGAGCAGTTCTTC | CASSPPGANNEQFF
. | TRBJ2-7 | many | TRBV6-2/TRBV6-3 | TGTGCCAGCAGTTACGGGGCAGGCCTCTCCTACGAGCAGTACTTC | CASSYGAGLSYEQYF
TRBD2 | TRBJ2-1 | few | TRBV20-1 | TGCAGTGCAGACGTCCCCACTAGCGGGTACAATGAGCAGTTCTTC | CSADVPTSGYNEQFF
TRBD1 | TRBJ1-5 | . | TRBV2 | TGTGCCAGCAGTGAATTGGACTCGACAGGGGGTCAGCCCCAGCATTTT | CASSELDSTGGQPQHF
TRBD2 | TRBJ2-1 | many | TRBV7-9 | TGTGCCAGCAGCTCGATACGGACTAGCGGGAGGGTAGGCGAGTTCTTC | CASSSIRTSGRVGEFF
. | TRBJ2-1 | . | TRBV7-2 | TGCGCCAGCAGCCAAGTCCCCACCCAGAACAATGAGCAGTTCTTC | CASSQVPTQNNEQFF
. | TRBJ1-5 | few | TRBV29-1 | TGCAGCGTTGGAGGGTCAGGGCGATATAGCAATCAGCCCCAGCATTTT | CSVGGSGRYSNQPQHF
TRBD2 | TRBJ2-3 | many | TRBV2 | TGTGCCAGCAGTGAAAGGTCGGGACTAGCGGGAGTCACAGATACGCAGTATTTT | CASSERSGLAGVTDTQYF
. | TRBJ2-5 | many | TRBV12-3/TRBV12-4 | TGTGCCAGCAGTTTAGAAGTTGGGGAGACCCAGTACTTC | CASSLEVGETQYF
. | TRBJ1-4 | few | TRBV6-1 | TGTGCCAGCAGTATAGGACCTAATGAAAAACTGTTTTTT | CASSIGPNEKLFF
. | TRBJ2-5 | many | TRBV20-1 | TGCAGTGCTAGAGATAGTAGGATAACAGGGATCATAGGAGAGACCCAGTACTTC | CSARDSRITGIIGETQYF
TRBD1 | TRBJ1-2 | many | TRBV28 | TGTGCCAGCAGTTTTAGGTCCGGACAGGGGAAGGAGTATGGCTACACCTTC | CASSFRSGQGKEYGYTF
. | TRBJ2-7 | many | TRBV5-6 | TGTGCCAGCAGCTTGGGGTTCGCCGTCTCCTACGAGCAGTACTTC | CASSLGFAVSYEQYF
. | TRBJ2-3 | many | TRBV7-3 | TGTGCCAGCAGCTTAAGGGAGGGACAGGTCTCCACAGATACGCAGTATTTT | CASSLREGQVSTDTQYF
TRBD2 | TRBJ2-1 | . | TRBV15 | TGTGCCACCAGCGATAGACTAGCGCCCAAGTTCTTC | CATSDRLAPKFF
. | TRBJ1-6 | few | TRBV20-1 | TGCAGTGCTAGAGATAGGGGCGGCGGGGGACGGGCGCTTTGGTCACCCCTCCACTTT | CSARDRGGGGRALWSPLHF
. | TRBJ2-1 | . | TRBV4-2 | TGTGCCAGCAGCCAAGAAGCTTCCCCGAGCTCCTACAATGAGCAGTTCTTC | CASSQEASPSSYNEQFF
TRBD2 | TRBJ2-7 | . | TRBV28 | TGTGCCAGCAGGACTAGCCTCTACGAGCAGTACTTC | CASRTSLYEQYF
. | TRBJ2-2 | few | TRBV19 | TGTGCCAGTAGCAGATTAGCGGCTACTCGTAACACCGGGGAGCTGTTTTTT | CASSRLAATRNTGELFF
. | TRBJ2-4 | few | TRBV5-1 | TGTGCCAGCAGCCAAGGAACATTTACAGACATTCAGTACTTC | CASSQGTFTDIQYF
. | TRBJ2-7 | many | TRBV7-6 | TGTGCCAGCAGCCCACGAAGGGGCTACCGCTACGAGCAGTACTTC | CASSPRRGYRYEQYF
. | TRBJ2-1 | many | TRBV28 | TGTGCCAGCAGCCCTATTGGACAGCTCTCCTACAATGAGCAGTTCTTC | CASSPIGQLSYNEQFF
TRBD2 | TRBJ2-3 | few | TRBV6-1 | TGTGCCAGCAAGAGCGGGAGGGACACAGATACGCAGTATTTT | CASKSGRDTDTQYF
. | TRBJ2-3 | many | TRBV7-6 | TGTGCCAGCAGCCTCGGGACCGCGGCGGCCACAGATACGCAGTATTTT | CASSLGTAAATDTQYF
TRBD2 | TRBJ2-1 | few | TRBV19 | TGTGCCAGTAGTGTCGGGACTAGGTATGGTGAGCAGTTCTTC | CASSVGTRYGEQFF
. | TRBJ1-4 | . | TRBV27 | TGTGCCAGCAGCTTACGCGGGTGGGGGCGAGAAAAACTGTTTTTT | CASSLRGWGREKLFF
. | TRBJ2-1 | . | TRBV19 | TGTGCCAGTAGTCGAGGCCTAGAAGCTGATGAGCAGTTCTTC | CASSRGLEADEQFF
TRBD2 | TRBJ2-3 | many | TRBV27 | TGTGCCAGCAGTCGAACTAGCGGGGCCCGGGATACGCAGTATTTT | CASSRTSGARDTQYF
TRBD2 | TRBJ2-7 | many | TRBV4-3 | TGCGCCAGCAGCCAAGATACGACTAGCGGGAGTTCGTACGAGCAGTACTTC | CASSQDTTSGSSYEQYF
. | TRBJ2-3 | many | TRBV7-3 | TGTGCCAGCGGCTTAGTTTGGGGTACAGATACGCAGTATTTT | CASGLVWGTDTQYF
TRBD1 | TRBJ2-7 | many | TRBV7-2 | TGTGCCAGCAGCCGGCCGGGGACAGCATACGAGCAGTACTTC | CASSRPGTAYEQYF
. | TRBJ1-2 | many | TRBV7-2 | TGTGCCAGCAGCTACAGCAACTATGGCTACACCTTC | CASSYSNYGYTF
. | TRBJ1-1 | many | TRBV2 | TGTGCCAGCAGTGAAGGGTGGACTGAAGCTTTCTTT | CASSEGWTEAFF
. | TRBJ2-3 | many | TRBV7-9 | TGTGCCAGCAGCCAATATACGGGAGTCAGCACAGATACGCAGTATTTT | CASSQYTGVSTDTQYF
. | TRBJ2-7 | many | TRBV7-2 | TGTGCCAGCAGCCAGCAGGGACCGAAGTACTTC | CASSQQGPKYF
TRBD1 | TRBJ1-2 | many | TRBV10-3 | TGTGCCATCACGGGGACAGCCTATGGCTACACCTTC | CAITGTAYGYTF
TRBD2 | TRBJ2-1 | many | TRBV7-3 | TGTGCCAGCAGCTTACAAGCGGGAGCCCCCTACAATGAGCAGTTCTTC | CASSLQAGAPYNEQFF
TRBD1 | TRBJ2-7 | many | TRBV6-1 | TGTGCCAGCAGTGGGGGACAGGGGTGGTACGAGCAGTACTTC | CASSGGQGWYEQYF
TRBD1 | TRBJ1-1 | many | TRBV7-2 | TGTGCCAGCAGCCCCGCCCTGACAGGGGGCACTGAAGCTTTCTTT | CASSPALTGGTEAFF